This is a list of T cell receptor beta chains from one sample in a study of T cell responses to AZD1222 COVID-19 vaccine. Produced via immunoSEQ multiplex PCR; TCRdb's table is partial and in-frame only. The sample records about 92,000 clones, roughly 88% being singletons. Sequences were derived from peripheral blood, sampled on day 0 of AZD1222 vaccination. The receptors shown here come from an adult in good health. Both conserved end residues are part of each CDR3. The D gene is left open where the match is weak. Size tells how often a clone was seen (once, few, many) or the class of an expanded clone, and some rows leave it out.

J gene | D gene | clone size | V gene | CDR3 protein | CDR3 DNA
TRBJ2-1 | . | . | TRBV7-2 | CASSLARTGRGNEQFF | TGTGCCAGCAGCTTAGCGAGGACTGGCCGGGGGAATGAGCAGTTCTTC
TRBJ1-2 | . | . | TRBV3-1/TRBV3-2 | CASSQSPNYGYTF | TGTGCCAGCAGCCAAAGCCCTAACTATGGCTACACCTTC
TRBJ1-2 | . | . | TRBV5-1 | CASSLSSPNYGYTF | TGCGCCAGCAGCTTGAGTTCGCCTAACTATGGCTACACCTTC
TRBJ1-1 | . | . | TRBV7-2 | CASSFVGANTEAFF | TGTGCCAGCAGCTTCGTAGGGGCGAACACTGAAGCTTTCTTT
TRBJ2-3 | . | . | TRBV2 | CATQRPHFKYF | TGTGCCACCCAGAGACCCCATTTCAAGTATTTT
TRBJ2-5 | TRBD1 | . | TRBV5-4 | CASRDRGLQETQYF | TGTGCCAGCAGGGACAGGGGGCTGCAAGAGACCCAGTACTTC
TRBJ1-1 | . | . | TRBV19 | CASRRLMNTEAFF | TGTGCCAGTAGGCGGTTAATGAACACTGAAGCTTTCTTT
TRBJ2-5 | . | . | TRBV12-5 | CASGVDRGETQYF | TGTGCTAGTGGTGTGGACAGAGGAGAGACCCAGTACTTC
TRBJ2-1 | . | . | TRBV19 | CASSIGLEPSYNEQFF | TGTGCCAGTAGTATAGGGCTGGAGCCTTCCTACAATGAGCAGTTCTTC
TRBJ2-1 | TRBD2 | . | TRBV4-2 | CASSLEERGGWNEQFF | TGTGCCAGCAGCCTAGAGGAGCGGGGGGGTTGGAATGAGCAGTTCTTC
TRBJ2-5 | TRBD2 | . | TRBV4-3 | CASSQGGLVLGEETQYF | TGCGCCAGCAGCCAAGGTGGACTAGTCCTTGGAGAGGAGACCCAGTACTTC
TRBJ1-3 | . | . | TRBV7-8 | CASSLGPPGGGNTIYF | TGTGCCAGCAGCTTAGGCCCGCCTGGGGGAGGAAACACCATATATTTT
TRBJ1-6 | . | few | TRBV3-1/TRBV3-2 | CASSKVGGNSPLHF | TGTGCCAGCAGCAAGGTGGGGGGTAATTCACCCCTCCACTTT